These T cell receptor beta chains were read from a single sample in a study of T cells expressing NK-cell markers. TCRdb reprocessed the 5' RACE reads; each CDR3 protein has one entry and no DNA is given. In total, the table holds 400,000 to 500,000 distinct CDR3 sequences. Sequenced input: blood T cells: a sorted CD56 or NKG2C T cell subset, CD4+ or CD8+ T cells, or bulk PBMC T cells (not recorded which). Every receptor here comes from a woman between 18 and 70 years old in good health. Each CDR3 is given with its conserved first and last residue.

j_call: TRBJ2-7; v_call: TRBV20-1; cdr3_aa: CSARQVLYSYEQYF
j_call: TRBJ1-2; v_call: TRBV27; cdr3_aa: CATADSFYGYTF
j_call: TRBJ1-3; v_call: TRBV6-5; cdr3_aa: CASSSGALPSGNTIYF
j_call: TRBJ2-3; v_call: TRBV20-1; cdr3_aa: CSARVAGFTDTQYF
j_call: TRBJ1-1; v_call: TRBV29-1; cdr3_aa: CSAGTGEGTEAFF
j_call: TRBJ2-1; v_call: TRBV12-3/TRBV12-4; cdr3_aa: CASSLAATYNEQFF
j_call: TRBJ2-1; v_call: TRBV5-6; cdr3_aa: CASSLSSSGGRYNEQFF
j_call: TRBJ1-2; v_call: TRBV9; cdr3_aa: CASSVDPTGFNYGYTF
j_call: TRBJ2-3; v_call: TRBV5-1; cdr3_aa: CASSYQLTSGSTDTQYF
j_call: TRBJ2-3; v_call: TRBV11-2; cdr3_aa: CASSLIRGTDTQYF
j_call: TRBJ2-3; v_call: TRBV4-3; cdr3_aa: CASSQDLGDSGFTDTQYF
j_call: TRBJ2-2; v_call: TRBV3-1; cdr3_aa: CASSRGTSAGELFF
j_call: TRBJ1-2; v_call: TRBV20-1; cdr3_aa: CSAYPPGQGYGYTF
j_call: TRBJ2-1; v_call: TRBV12-3/TRBV12-4; cdr3_aa: CASSLRVSSYNEQFF
j_call: TRBJ2-2; v_call: TRBV15; cdr3_aa: CATSRVRASGELFF
j_call: TRBJ2-7; v_call: TRBV27; cdr3_aa: CASSRQTLTSRTYEQYF
j_call: TRBJ2-7; v_call: TRBV25-1; cdr3_aa: CASKAYGYEQYF
j_call: TRBJ1-1; v_call: TRBV9; cdr3_aa: CASSISGGQRKGNTEAFF
j_call: TRBJ2-7; v_call: TRBV6-5; cdr3_aa: CASSYSVAGVSGQYF
j_call: TRBJ2-1; v_call: TRBV7-9; cdr3_aa: CASSARGGINEQFF
j_call: TRBJ1-5; v_call: TRBV2; cdr3_aa: CASNVGGNQPQHF
j_call: TRBJ2-2; v_call: TRBV25-1; cdr3_aa: CASSLTYPNTGELFF
j_call: TRBJ1-5; v_call: TRBV19; cdr3_aa: CASSIAGGAVYNQPQHF
j_call: TRBJ1-2; v_call: TRBV29-1; cdr3_aa: CSARTDSPWGYGYTF
j_call: TRBJ1-3; v_call: TRBV6-5; cdr3_aa: CASSSPVDSSGNTIYF
j_call: TRBJ2-1; v_call: TRBV20-1; cdr3_aa: CSAGLAGVSGADEQFF
j_call: TRBJ1-1; v_call: TRBV6-5; cdr3_aa: CASSYRDLNTEAFF
j_call: TRBJ2-6; v_call: TRBV4-3; cdr3_aa: CASSVKTGANVLTF
j_call: TRBJ2-7; v_call: TRBV20-1; cdr3_aa: CSADPGTSGSYEQYF
j_call: TRBJ2-1; v_call: TRBV5-1; cdr3_aa: CASSPERGAYNEQFF
j_call: TRBJ2-1; v_call: TRBV5-1; cdr3_aa: CASSHLETAEQFF
j_call: TRBJ1-5; v_call: TRBV7-8; cdr3_aa: CASSHVNQPQHF
j_call: TRBJ1-2; v_call: TRBV5-4; cdr3_aa: CASSLATGWRGYTF
j_call: TRBJ2-1; v_call: TRBV12-3/TRBV12-4; cdr3_aa: CASSRDRADNEQFF
j_call: TRBJ2-7; v_call: TRBV5-1; cdr3_aa: CASSIQSSYEQYF
j_call: TRBJ2-5; v_call: TRBV10-2; cdr3_aa: CASSESELEETQYF
j_call: TRBJ2-6; v_call: TRBV4-3; cdr3_aa: CASSQDLGAGANVLTF
j_call: TRBJ1-2; v_call: TRBV4-1; cdr3_aa: CASSQATGASYGYTF
j_call: TRBJ2-3; v_call: TRBV9; cdr3_aa: CASIGTTDTQYF
j_call: TRBJ1-5; v_call: TRBV5-6; cdr3_aa: CASSLARGGGPQHF
j_call: TRBJ1-2; v_call: TRBV12-3/TRBV12-4; cdr3_aa: CASLGHSHYGYTF
j_call: TRBJ2-1; v_call: TRBV27; cdr3_aa: CASSPPLAVNYNEQFF
j_call: TRBJ2-2; v_call: TRBV2; cdr3_aa: CASSGGRSTGELFF